The 2 T cell receptor beta chains given below trace back to one sample, sequenced in a study of T cell responses to AZD1222 COVID-19 vaccine (dated by TCRdb to the early 2020s). Library creation used the immunoSEQ multiplex PCR assay. TCRdb obtained this table from immuneACCESS and retained in-frame rearrangements with V and J assigned. These tables miss some clones; where compared with another copy, unresolved V genes account for less than half of the shortfall, and the remainder is unexplained. In this sample the table shows 90,000 to 130,000 clones, about 90% of which occur a single time. The ten most abundant clones make up around 16% of the sample. Taken with the paper, the label for time point translates to: about 28 days (+/-7) after the second vaccine dose. Specimen: peripheral blood, collected 28 days after the second AZD1222 dose. The receptors shown here come from an adult who received the AZD1222 COVID-19 vaccine.

This clone was seen only a few times. The rearrangement uses TRBV20-1 and TRBJ1-1, with D hard to call. The germline gives CDR1 DFQATT, CDR2 SNEGSKA (reference sequence). The CDR3 runs to 9 residues. Trimming removed 3 bases from V and 8 bases from J, with 4 bases in between. In DNA, the CDR3 is TGCAGTGCTAGGACCGAAGCTTTCTTT. It translates to CSARTEAFF.

This clone is a singleton in its sample. The J gene is TRBJ1-4, the V gene TRBV18; 9 bases map to TRBD1. J lost 6 bases, V lost 9 bases, and 17 bases had no gene match. CDR3 size: 17 residues. Germline-derived CDR1 and CDR2 are KGHSH and LQKENI. CDR3 sequence: CASTLNEKQGAHEKLFF. The CDR3 DNA is TGTGCCAGTACGCTGAACGAAAAACAGGGGGCGCATGAAAAACTGTTTTTT.